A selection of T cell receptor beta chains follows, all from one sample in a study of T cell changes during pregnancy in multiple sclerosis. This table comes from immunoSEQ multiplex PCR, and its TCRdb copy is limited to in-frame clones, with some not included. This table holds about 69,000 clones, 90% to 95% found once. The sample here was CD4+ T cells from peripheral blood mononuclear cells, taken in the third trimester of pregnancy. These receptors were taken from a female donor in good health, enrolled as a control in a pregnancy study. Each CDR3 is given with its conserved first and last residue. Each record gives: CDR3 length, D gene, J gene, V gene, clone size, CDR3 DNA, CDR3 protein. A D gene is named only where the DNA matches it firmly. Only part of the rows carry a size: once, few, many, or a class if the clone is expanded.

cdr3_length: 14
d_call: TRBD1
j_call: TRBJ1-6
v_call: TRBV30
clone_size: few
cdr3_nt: TGTGCCTGGAGTGTGGACAGGGGCTATTCACCCCTCCACTTT
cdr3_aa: CAWSVDRGYSPLHF

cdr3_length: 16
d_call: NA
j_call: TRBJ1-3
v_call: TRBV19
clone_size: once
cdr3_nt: TGTGCCAGTAGTATTCGGAGGCAGAGCTCTGGAAACACCATATATTTT
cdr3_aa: CASSIRRQSSGNTIYF

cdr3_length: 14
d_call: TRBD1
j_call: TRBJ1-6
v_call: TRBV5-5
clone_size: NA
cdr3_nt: TGTGCCAGCAGTTTTAGGGACAGCCATTCACCCCTCCACTTT
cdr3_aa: CASSFRDSHSPLHF

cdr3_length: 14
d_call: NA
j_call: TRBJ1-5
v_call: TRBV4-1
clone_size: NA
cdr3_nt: TGCGCCAGCAGCCAAGGGACAGCCGGAGAGCCCCAGCATTTT
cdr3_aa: CASSQGTAGEPQHF

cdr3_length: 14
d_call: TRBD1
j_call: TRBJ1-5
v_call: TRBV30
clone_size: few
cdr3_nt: TGTGCCTGGGGACAGGGCGGTAGCAATCAGCCCCAGCATTTT
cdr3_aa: CAWGQGGSNQPQHF

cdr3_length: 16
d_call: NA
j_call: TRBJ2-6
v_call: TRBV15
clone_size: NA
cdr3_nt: TGTGCCACCTCGGGGATTTTACCGTCTGGGGCCAACGTCCTGACTTTC
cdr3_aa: CATSGILPSGANVLTF

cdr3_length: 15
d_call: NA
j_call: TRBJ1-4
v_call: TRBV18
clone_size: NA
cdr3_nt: TGTGCCAGCTCACCAGACCAGGGGAAACCTCAAAAACTGTTTTTT
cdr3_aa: CASSPDQGKPQKLFF

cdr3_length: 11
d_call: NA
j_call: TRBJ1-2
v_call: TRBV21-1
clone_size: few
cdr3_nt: TGTGCCAGCAGTAGAAGGCGGGTTAGCACCTTC
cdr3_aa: CASSRRRVSTF

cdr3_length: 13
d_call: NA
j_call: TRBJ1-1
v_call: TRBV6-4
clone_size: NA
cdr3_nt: TGTGCCAGCAGTCGAGAGCAGAACACTGAAGCTTTCTTT
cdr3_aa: CASSREQNTEAFF

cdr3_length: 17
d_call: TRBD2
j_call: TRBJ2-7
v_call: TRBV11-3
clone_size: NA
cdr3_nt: TGTGCCAGCAGCCATGCCTGGGAGGGCCGGAGCTCCTACGAGCAGTACTTC
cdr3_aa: CASSHAWEGRSSYEQYF

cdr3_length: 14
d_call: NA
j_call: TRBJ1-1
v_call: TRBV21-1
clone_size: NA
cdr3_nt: TGTGCCAGCAGCAACCACAGGTTGAACACTGAAGCTTTCTTT
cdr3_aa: CASSNHRLNTEAFF

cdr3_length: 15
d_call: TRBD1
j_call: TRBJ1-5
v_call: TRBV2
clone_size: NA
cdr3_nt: TGTGCCAGCAGGGCCGGGACAGGGGGTAATCAGCCCCAGCATTTT
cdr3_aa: CASRAGTGGNQPQHF

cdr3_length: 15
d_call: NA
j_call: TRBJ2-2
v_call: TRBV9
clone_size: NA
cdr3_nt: TGTGCCAGCAGCGTATCGCTCCGAGGAGCCGGGGAGCTGTTTTTT
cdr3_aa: CASSVSLRGAGELFF

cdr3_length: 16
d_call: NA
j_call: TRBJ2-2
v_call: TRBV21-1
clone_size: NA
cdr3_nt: TGTGCCAGCAGCAAAGGAGAGGGTGCGAACACCGGGGAGCTGTTTTTT
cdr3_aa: CASSKGEGANTGELFF

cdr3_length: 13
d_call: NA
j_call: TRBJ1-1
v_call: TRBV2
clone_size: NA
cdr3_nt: TGTGCCAGCAGGACAGTCATGAACACTGAAGCTTTCTTT
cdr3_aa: CASRTVMNTEAFF

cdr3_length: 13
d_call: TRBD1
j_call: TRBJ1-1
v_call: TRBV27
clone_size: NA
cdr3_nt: TGTGCCAGCAGTCCAAACGACAGGGCTCGAGCTTTCTTT
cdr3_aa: CASSPNDRARAFF

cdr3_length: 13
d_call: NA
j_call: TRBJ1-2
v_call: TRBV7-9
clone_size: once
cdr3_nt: TGTGCCAGCAGCTTACCCCAGGGTTATGGCTACACCTTC
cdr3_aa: CASSLPQGYGYTF

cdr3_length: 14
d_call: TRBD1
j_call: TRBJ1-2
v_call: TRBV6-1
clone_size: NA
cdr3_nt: TGTGCCAGCAGTGAAGAGGCACGGACAGGGCATAAAGTGTTC
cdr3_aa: CASSEEARTGHKVF

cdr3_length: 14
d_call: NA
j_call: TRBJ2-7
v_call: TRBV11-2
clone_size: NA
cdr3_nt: TGTGCCAGCAGCTTAGATCGCCGGTTCTACGAGCAGTACTTC
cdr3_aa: CASSLDRRFYEQYF

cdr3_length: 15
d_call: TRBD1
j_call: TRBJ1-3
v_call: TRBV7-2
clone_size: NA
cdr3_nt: TGTGCCAGCAGCTTAGCTACAGGGGGTTTGAACACCATATATTTT
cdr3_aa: CASSLATGGLNTIYF

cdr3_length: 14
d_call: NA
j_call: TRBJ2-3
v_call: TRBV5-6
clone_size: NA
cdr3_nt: TGTGCCAGCAGCTTGCCCACTAGCACAGATACGCAGTATTTT
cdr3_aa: CASSLPTSTDTQYF

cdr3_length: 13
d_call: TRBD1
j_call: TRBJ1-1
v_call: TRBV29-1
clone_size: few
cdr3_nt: TGCAGCGTGTTGACAGGGTTGAGTGGTCTAGCTTTCTTT
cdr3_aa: CSVLTGLSGLAFF

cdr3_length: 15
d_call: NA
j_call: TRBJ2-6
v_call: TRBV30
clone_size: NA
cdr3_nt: TGTGCCTGGACCATAGACACCTCTGGGGCCAACGTCCTGACTTTC
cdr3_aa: CAWTIDTSGANVLTF

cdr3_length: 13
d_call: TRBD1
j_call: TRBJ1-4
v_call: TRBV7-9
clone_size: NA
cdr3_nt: TGTGCCAGCAGCTGGGACAGGGGGGAAGAACTGTTTTTT
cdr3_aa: CASSWDRGEELFF